This TCR beta chain emerged from a study of OX40 agonist ivuxolimab in advanced cancers. Study overall: Given to patients was ivuxolimab, an agonistic anti-OX40 (CD134) antibody. The dose-escalation cohort was roughly 83% male, with a mean age of approximately 61 years, ranging roughly 23 to 85.

Study-level results: The authors did not determine the antigen specificity of the expanded peripheral T cells.

Concerning this clone: Its antigen remains unknown.

TCRdb's table, derived via immunoSEQ multiplex PCR, lists solely in-frame clones and lacks some. The sample has fewer than 200,000 clones, roughly 92% seen once. CDR1 and CDR2 from the germline V gene are SGHTA and FQGNSA. This CDR3 region has 14 residues. V lost 5 bases to trimming and J lost 7 bases, with 15 bases between them. V usage is TRBV7-2 and J usage is TRBJ2-1; D is unclear. Specimen: CD4+ or CD8+ T cells sorted from blood, collected in a trial of the OX40 agonist ivuxolimab. This clonotype was sampled from an adult with an advanced solid tumor such as melanoma, head and neck, liver or kidney cancer. The CDR3 DNA sequence: TGTGCCAGCAGCATGAGTTCCGGGTATAATGAGCAGTTCTTC. It yields the protein CASSMSSGYNEQFF. The whole variable domain, filled in from reference TRBV7-2 and TRBJ2-1, reads GAGVSQSPSNKVTEKGKDVELRCDPISGHTALYWYRQSLGQGLEFLIYFQGNSAPDKSGLPSDRFSAERTGGSVSTLTIQRTQQEDSAVYLCASSMSSGYNEQFFGPGTRLTVL.